This TCR beta chain was sequenced in a study of blood T cell repertoires in COVID-19. Overall study context: T cells, B-cell-depleted T cells, or PBMCs provided the cDNA or gDNA that served as material.

This clone was seen more than once but under ten times. Per the original data handling: Reference gene primers were amplified, and this amplification served to estimate nucleated cell counts. Produced via immunoSEQ multiplex PCR; TCRdb's table is partial and in-frame only. For V, J and clone size, that table is used; D and trimming come from the DNA. The table records approximately 400,000 clones, approximately 88% of them present only once. Germline trimming cut 2 bases from V and 4 bases from J; bases unmatched to any gene: 7. Germline CDR1 GTSNPN, CDR2 SVGIG (reference sequence). The CDR3 covers 15 residues. Followed over time, Seattle patients had been enrolled while infection was active.

This sequence joins TRBV30 and TRBJ2-2; 7 bases map to TRBD1. The sample taken for sequencing was peripheral blood. The source is a woman aged 45-65 years with COVID-19, enrolled during active disease. CDR3 in amino acids: CAWSLRGRFTGELFF. CDR3 nucleotides: TGTGCCTGGAGTTTAAGGGGGCGGTTCACCGGGGAGCTGTTTTTT. The full variable domain, in which reference TRBV30 and TRBJ2-2 provide the parts outside the CDR3, is SQTIHQWPATLVQPVGSPLSLECTVEGTSNPNLYWYRQAAGRGLQLLFYSVGIGQISSEVPQNLSASRPQDRQFILSSKKLLLSDSGFYLCAWSLRGRFTGELFFGEGSRLTVL.